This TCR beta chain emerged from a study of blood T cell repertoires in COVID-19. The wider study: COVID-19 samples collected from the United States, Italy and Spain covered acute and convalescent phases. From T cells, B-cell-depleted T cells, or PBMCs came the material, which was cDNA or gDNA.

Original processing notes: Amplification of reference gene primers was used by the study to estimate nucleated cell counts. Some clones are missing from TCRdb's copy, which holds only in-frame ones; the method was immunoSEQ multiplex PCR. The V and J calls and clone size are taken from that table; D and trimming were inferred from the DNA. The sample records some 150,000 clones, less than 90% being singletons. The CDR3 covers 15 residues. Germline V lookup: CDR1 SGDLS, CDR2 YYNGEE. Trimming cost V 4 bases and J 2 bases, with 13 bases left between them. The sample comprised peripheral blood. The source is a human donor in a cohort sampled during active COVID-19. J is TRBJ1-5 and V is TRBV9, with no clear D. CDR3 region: CASSPTAQGNQPQHF. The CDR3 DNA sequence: TGTGCCAGCAGCCCTACGGCCCAGGGCAATCAGCCCCAGCATTTT.